This T cell receptor beta chain was found in a study of T cells in Graves' hyperthyroidism and ophthalmopathy. This clonotype came up many times. Researchers amplified the TCR beta CDR3 regions from RNA transcripts. Carried out on the TCR CDR3, a first-round RT-PCR used the HTBI primer set. A single record per CDR3 protein comes from TCRdb applying MiXCR to the multiplex PCR reads. The sample records roughly 840,000 distinct CDR3 sequences, 35% to 45% being singletons. The CDR3 runs to 14 residues. Per the germline V gene, CDR1 is SGHAT and CDR2 is FQDESV (reference sequence). Trimming cost V 3 bases and J 5 bases, with 13 bases left between them.

This chain joins TRBV11-1 and TRBJ1-1; D not certain. This TCR derives from a man younger than 30 with Graves' hyperthyroidism. Sample: blood. The CDR3 DNA reads TGTGCCAGCAGCTTGGATCCTGCTGGGACTGAAGCTTTCTTT. Encoded protein: CASSLDPAGTEAFF.